This TCR beta chain was profiled in a study of CD8+CD57+ T cells in acquired aplastic anemia. Findings of the study overall: Patients and controls shared over 25 CD8+ CDR3 sequences.

Genomic DNA served as template for TCR beta VDJ and CDR3 profiling. In TCRdb, the reads were re-called with MiXCR into one record per CDR3 protein. The data show approximately 470,000 distinct CDR3 sequences, around a third seen once. This clonotype was seen many times. Its antigen is not known. The CDR3 runs 15 residues. Germline CDR1 ENHRY, CDR2 SYGVKD. The V gene lost 6 bases and the J gene lost 6 bases, with 17 bases spanning the gap. Individuals selected for sequencing had exhibited CD8+CD57+ cell expansion on flow cytometry. The sequenced sample consisted of sorted CD4+, CD8+, or CD8+CD57+ T cells (not recorded which) from PBMCs. The source of this sequence is a human donor with aplastic anemia. The chain links TRBV10-3 to TRBJ2-2, with D possibly matching TRBD1 (5 bases). CDR3 amino acids: CAISAPARVSGELFF. The CDR3 nucleotides are TGTGCCATCAGCGCCCCGGCCAGGGTATCCGGGGAGCTGTTTTTT.